This T cell receptor (beta chain) was found in a study of technical replicates of blood from several donors. Clones were sequenced by immunoSEQ multiplex PCR, and TCRdb holds only the in-frame ones, with some missing. This table holds fewer than 90,000 clones, 93% found once. Germline CDR1 reads SEHNR; CDR2 reads FQNEAQ (reference sequence). V was cut by 6 bases and J by 6 bases, with 18 bases left in between. CDR3 length: 15 amino acids. The sequenced sample was T cells isolated from PBMCs. This receptor was identified in a human donor in good health. The chain has TRBV7-9 and TRBJ2-1; perhaps TRBD2 as D (5 bases). The CDR3 DNA is TGTGCCAGCAGTCTAAGGGCTAGCATTGTCAATGAGCAGTTCTTC. Protein sequence: CASSLRASIVNEQFF.